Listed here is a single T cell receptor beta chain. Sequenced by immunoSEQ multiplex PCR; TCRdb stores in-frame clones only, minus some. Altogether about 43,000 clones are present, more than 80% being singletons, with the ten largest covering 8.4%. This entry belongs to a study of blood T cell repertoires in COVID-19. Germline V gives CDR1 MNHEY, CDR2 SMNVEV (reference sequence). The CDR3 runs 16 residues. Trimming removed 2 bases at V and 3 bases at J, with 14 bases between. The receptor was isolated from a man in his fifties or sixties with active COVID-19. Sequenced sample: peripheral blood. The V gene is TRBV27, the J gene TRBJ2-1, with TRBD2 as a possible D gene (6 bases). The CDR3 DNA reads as TGTGCCAGCAGTTTAATCGGTAGCGGTTACTACAATGAGCAGTTCTTC. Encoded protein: CASSLIGSGYYNEQFF.